One T cell receptor (beta chain) is described in this entry. Its target is unknown. The data were taken from a study of cytomegalovirus exposure and HLA in healthy donors. For the study at large: Approximately 180 million T cells yielded around 120 million unique TCR beta sequences in earlier analysis.

Amplification used 60 Vbeta primers and 13 Jbeta primers. Sequencing used immunoSEQ multiplex PCR; TCRdb keeps in-frame clones, though not all of them. The sample contains approximately 140,000 clones, roughly 76% of which appear only once. This CDR3 has 17 amino acids. After removal of 4 bases from V and 0 bases from J, the junction contained 9 bases not matched to a gene. Germline V gene sequence: CDR1 LGHNT, CDR2 FRNRAP. Study-wide results and caveats: An analysis was carried out later, and it reportedly showed fewer N-insertions in an Asian-associated ancestry cluster than the approximately 700-donor mean. It was assumed in the presence/absence analyses that sequencing depth was roughly uniform across donors.

This chain connects TRBV12-5 to TRBJ1-5; 7 nucleotides line up with TRBD1. This TCR was recovered from a man aged 18 to 35 in good health and CMV-seronegative. Sequencing was carried out using PBMCs. Here the CDR3 DNA reads TGTGCTAGTGGTTCAAATCGACAGGGCACTAGCAATCAGCCCCAGCATTTT. It translates to CASGSNRQGTSNQPQHF.